This TCR beta chain was documented in a study of spatial heterogeneity in lung cancer. TCRdb analysed the 5' RACE reads with MiXCR anew, one entry per CDR3 protein. The table includes about 39,000 distinct CDR3 sequences, around 5.5% detected once. Whole-study findings and limits: Whereas they appeared in blood less at follow-up, ubiquitous expanded tumor TCRs appeared there more at resection.

This clonotype was detected many times. Its antigen remains unidentified. Time point given: sample taken at primary tumor resection. Whole RNA was taken from tumor, nontumor lung or frozen PBMC; it was then sequenced unsorted. A total of over 70 untreated early-stage non-small cell lung cancer patients served as donors. The CDR3 length is 12 residues. Trimming cost V 5 bases and J 3 bases, with 5 bases left between them. Germline CDR1 and CDR2: MNHEY and SVGEGT. The rearrangement uses TRBV6-2 or TRBV6-3 and TRBJ2-1; the D is unclear. This TCR was sampled from a male donor with early-stage non-small cell lung cancer. This specimen consisted of PBMCs, obtained at surgery. CDR3 in DNA: TGTGCCAGCAGTAACCTCTACAATGAGCAGTTCTTC. Protein: CASSNLYNEQFF.